The entry below describes one T cell receptor beta chain. Its antigen is unidentified. The data were taken from a study of shared clonotypes between healthy human individuals. Findings of the study overall: Naive subsets typically showed greater estimated richness than memory subsets.

The CDR3 consists of 17 residues. The germline V gene encodes CDR1 SEHNR and CDR2 FQNEAQ (reference sequence). Trimming left V 2 bases short and J 1 base short, with 17 bases between. In the naive CD8 group, cells lacked CD45RO and were positively selected for CCR7, so terminally differentiated effector memory CD45RA+ cells were left out. Some clones are missing from TCRdb's copy, which holds only in-frame ones; the method was immunoSEQ multiplex PCR. The repertoire holds 630,000 or so clones, with roughly 98% as singletons. This chain connects TRBV7-9 to TRBJ2-5; tentatively, D is TRBD1 (5 bases). This TCR came from a man aged 25 to 40 in good health. The specimen was naive CD8+ T cells sorted from blood. The chain's CDR3 is CASSLSLTGKSQETQYF. CDR3 nucleotide sequence: TGTGCCAGCAGCTTAAGTCTCACAGGAAAATCCCAAGAGACCCAGTACTTC.